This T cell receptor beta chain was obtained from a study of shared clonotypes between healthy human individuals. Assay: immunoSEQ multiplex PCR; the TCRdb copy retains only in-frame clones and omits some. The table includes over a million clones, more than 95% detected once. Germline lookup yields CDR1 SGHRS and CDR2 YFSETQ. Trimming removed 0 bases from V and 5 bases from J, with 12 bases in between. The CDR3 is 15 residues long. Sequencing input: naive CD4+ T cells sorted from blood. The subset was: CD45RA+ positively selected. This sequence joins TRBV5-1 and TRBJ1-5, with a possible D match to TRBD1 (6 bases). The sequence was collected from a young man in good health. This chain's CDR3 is CASSLAGERDQPQHF. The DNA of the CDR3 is TGCGCCAGCAGCTTGGCAGGGGAGCGAGATCAGCCCCAGCATTTT.